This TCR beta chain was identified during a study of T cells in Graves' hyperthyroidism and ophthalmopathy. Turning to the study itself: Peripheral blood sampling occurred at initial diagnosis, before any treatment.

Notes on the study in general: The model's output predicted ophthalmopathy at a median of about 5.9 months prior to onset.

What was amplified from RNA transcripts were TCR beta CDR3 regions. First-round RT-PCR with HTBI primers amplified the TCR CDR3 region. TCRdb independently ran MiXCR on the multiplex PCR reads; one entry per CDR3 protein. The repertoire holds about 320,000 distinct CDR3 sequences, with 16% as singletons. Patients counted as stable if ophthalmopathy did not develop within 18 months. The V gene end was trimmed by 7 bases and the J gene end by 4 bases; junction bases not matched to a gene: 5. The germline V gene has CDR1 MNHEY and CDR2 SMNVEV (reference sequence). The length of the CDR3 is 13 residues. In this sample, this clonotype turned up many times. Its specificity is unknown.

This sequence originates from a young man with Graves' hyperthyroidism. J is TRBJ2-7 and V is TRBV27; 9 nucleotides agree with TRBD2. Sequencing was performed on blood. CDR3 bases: TGTGCCAGCATTCCTAGCGGGACTTACGAGCAGTACTTC. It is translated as CASIPSGTYEQYF.